These 27 T cell receptor beta chains were sequenced from one sample in a study of shared clonotypes between healthy human individuals. The repertoire was sequenced with immunoSEQ multiplex PCR; TCRdb's copy has only in-frame clones and lacks some. This table holds hundreds of thousands of clones, about 95% found once. In the naive CD8 group, cells lacked CD45RO and were positively selected for CCR7, so terminally differentiated effector memory CD45RA+ cells were left out. The sequenced sample consisted of naive CD8+ T cells sorted from blood. The receptors derive from a woman in her thirties in good health.

V and J are TRBV7-9 and TRBJ2-5, with D unclear. Germline V CDR1 and CDR2: SEHNR, FQNEAQ (reference sequence). V gave up 5 bases and J gave up 3 bases, with 13 bases separating them. The CDR3 consists of 14 residues. This CDR3 reads CASSLRRGEETQYF. CDR3 DNA sequence: TGTGCCAGCAGCCTAAGGCGTGGAGAAGAGACCCAGTACTTC.

The chain joins TRBV7-9 to TRBJ2-7, with D unclear. The germline V gene has CDR1 SEHNR and CDR2 FQNEAQ (reference sequence). The CDR3 extends over 16 amino acids. V was clipped by 1 base and J by 2 bases, with 15 bases between them. The CDR3 DNA reads as TGTGCCAGCAGCTTAGGTGGCGTGACACTTACCTACGAGCAGTACTTC. As protein: CASSLGGVTLTYEQYF.

The genes are TRBV28 and TRBJ1-2; no definite D call. Looked up from germline, CDR1 is MDHEN and CDR2 is SYDVKM. Trimming removed 6 bases from V and 4 bases from J, with 12 bases in between. The CDR3 is 13 amino acids. The CDR3 nucleotides read TGTGCCAGCAGGGACGACTCTAGCTATGGCTACACCTTC. Translated, it gives CASRDDSSYGYTF.

The chain combines TRBV9 with TRBJ2-7; D may match TRBD1 or TRBD2 (5 bases each). The CDR3 is 15 residues long. From germline, CDR1 is SGDLS and CDR2 YYNGEE. Deletions cut 3 bases from V and 3 bases from J, with 16 bases between. This CDR3 is CASSGGVGPGYEQYF. CDR3 nucleotide sequence: TGTGCCAGCAGCGGAGGGGTCGGGCCCGGCTACGAGCAGTACTTC.

J is TRBJ2-3 and V is TRBV27, with D tentatively TRBD1 (5 bases). The CDR3 consists of 17 residues. Germline CDR1 and CDR2: MNHEY and SMNVEV (reference sequence). V lost 1 base, J lost 5 bases, and 19 bases lay in between. For the CDR3, the DNA is TGTGCCAGCAGTTTATTTCGGACAAAGGGTAGTGGAGATACGCAGTATTTT. It encodes CASSLFRTKGSGDTQYF.

This clone was seen a single time. This chain joins TRBV5-4 and TRBJ2-1, with a weak D call TRBD1 (5 bases). This CDR3 contains 17 residues. CDR1 is SGHNT, CDR2 YYREEE, per germline (reference sequence). V was shortened by 0 bases and J by 8 bases, with 21 bases between the two germline ends. This CDR3 reads CASSLAAAHALQDEQFF. CDR3 nucleotide sequence: TGTGCCAGCAGCTTGGCGGCCGCTCACGCCTTACAGGATGAGCAGTTCTTC.

The chain carries TRBV7-9 and TRBJ2-7, with D possibly matching TRBD1 (7 bases). The CDR3 runs 18 residues. V was pared by 5 bases and J by 3 bases, with 26 bases between. Germline CDR1 reads SEHNR; CDR2 reads FQNEAQ (reference sequence). DNA for the CDR3: TGTGCCAGCAGCACCCTGGGTGCAGGGGGGATACTACGCTACGAGCAGTACTTC. Translating gives CASSTLGAGGILRYEQYF. The full variable domain, its missing parts supplied by reference TRBV7-9 and TRBJ2-7, is DTGVSQNPRHKITKRGQNVTFRCDPISEHNRLYWYRQTLGQGPEFLTYFQNEAQLEKSRLLSDRFSAERPKGSFSTLEIQRTEQGDSAMYLCASSTLGAGGILRYEQYFGPGTRLTVT.

The table lists this clone with a count of one. The chain links TRBV6-5 to TRBJ2-7; unclear D gene. The ends were cut back, 0 bases at V and 1 base at J, with 7 bases in the middle. This CDR3 region has 14 residues. Germline CDR1 reads MNHEY; CDR2 reads SVGAGI. DNA for the CDR3: TGTGCCAGCAGTTACTCGCGAGAATCCTACGAGCAGTACTTC. Encoded protein: CASSYSRESYEQYF.

The chain uses TRBV28 and TRBJ2-7, with TRBD1 as a possible D gene (5 bases). Trimming removed 10 bases from V and 0 bases from J, with 16 bases in between. The CDR3 has 14 residues. CDR1 and CDR2 from the germline V gene are MDHEN and SYDVKM. Written as DNA, the CDR3 is TGTGCCACGCGCAGGGTTCCCAGCTCCTACGAGCAGTACTTC. It translates to CATRRVPSSYEQYF.

This CDR3 reads CASSFFRNGYYEQYF. CDR3 nucleotide sequence: TGTGCCAGCAGTTTTTTCCGTAACGGCTACTACGAGCAGTACTTC. The chain recombines TRBV27 with TRBJ2-7; D call uncertain. This CDR3 is 15 amino acids long. From germline, CDR1 is MNHEY and CDR2 SMNVEV (reference sequence). Trimming left V 3 bases short and J 3 bases short, with 15 bases between.

J is TRBJ2-5 and V is TRBV27; the D gene is possibly TRBD2 (6 bases). Germline CDR1 is MNHEY and CDR2 is SMNVEV (reference sequence). V was pared by 1 base and J by 0 bases, with 18 bases between. This CDR3 spans 18 amino acids. The CDR3 DNA reads TGTGCCAGCAGTTTATTTGGAGGAGGGGCAGAGTACCAAGAGACCCAGTACTTC. The encoded protein is CASSLFGGGAEYQETQYF.

The J gene is TRBJ2-5, the V gene TRBV9; possible D gene TRBD2, 6 bases. The CDR3 totals 14 residues. Deletions cut 6 bases from V and 5 bases from J, with 17 bases between. Germline CDR1 SGDLS, CDR2 YYNGEE. CDR3 sequence reads: CASTLGGGSETQYF. CDR3 bases: TGTGCCAGCACCTTGGGGGGAGGTTCGGAGACCCAGTACTTC.

The chain combines TRBV27 with TRBJ2-5; D gene uncertain. This CDR3 has 12 amino acids. V lost 7 bases and J lost 2, with 8 bases in between. Looked up from germline, CDR1 is MNHEY and CDR2 is SMNVEV (reference sequence). The CDR3 sequence: CASTSQQETQYF. CDR3 nucleotide sequence: TGTGCCAGCACCTCTCAGCAAGAGACCCAGTACTTC.

In its sample, this clone was seen once. The chain has TRBV5-5 and TRBJ2-1; TRBD2 matches 9 bases. V was clipped by 0 bases and J by 6 bases; unmatched bases: 7. Germline V gene sequence: CDR1 SGHKS, CDR2 YYEKEE (reference sequence). The CDR3 is 16 residues long. As DNA, the CDR3 is TGTGCCAGCAGCTTGGAGGGGTTGACTAGCGGCAATGAGCAGTTCTTC. Its translation: CASSLEGLTSGNEQFF.

The chain joins TRBV7-3 to TRBJ2-6, with a possible D match to TRBD1 (6 bases). V dropped 3 bases and J dropped 1 base, with 13 bases sitting between them. Germline lookup yields CDR1 SGHTA and CDR2 FQGTGA. The CDR3 sequence is 17 residues long. This CDR3 reads CASSLWDKKSGANVLTF. The DNA for the CDR3 is TGTGCCAGCAGCTTGTGGGACAAAAAATCTGGGGCCAACGTCCTGACTTTC.

The gene calls are TRBV19 and TRBJ1-5; D might be TRBD1 (6 bases). Trimming took off 1 base at V and 3 bases at J, with 13 bases between the two ends. This CDR3 spans 16 amino acids. CDR1 is LNHDA and CDR2 is SQIVND in the germline V gene (reference sequence). The chain's CDR3 is CASSIGGTLYNQPQHF. The CDR3 DNA reads as TGTGCCAGTAGTATAGGTGGGACACTCTACAATCAGCCCCAGCATTTT.

The chain joins TRBV7-9 to TRBJ2-7, with D perhaps assigned TRBD1 or TRBD2 (7 bases each). The CDR3 consists of 18 residues. Trimming removed 1 base from V and 7 bases from J, with 26 bases in between. CDR1 is SEHNR and CDR2 is FQNEAQ in the germline V gene (reference sequence). CDR3 coding DNA: TGTGCCAGCAGCTTAGGTGCGGGGGTCGGGACAGCCATGGAAGAGCAGTACTTC. Translated, it gives CASSLGAGVGTAMEEQYF.

The rearrangement joins TRBV18 to TRBJ2-1; no firm D call. The CDR3 runs to 14 residues. The V gene's germline CDR1 is KGHSH and CDR2 LQKENI. The V end was cut by 3 bases, the J end by 9 bases, with 15 bases between. CDR3 DNA sequence: TGTGCCAGCTCACCGTTGGTCAGGAATTCTGAGCAGTTCTTC. Encoded protein: CASSPLVRNSEQFF.

This chain links TRBV4-2 with TRBJ2-7; D perhaps matches TRBD1 (7 bases). V lost 8 bases and J lost 1, with 15 bases in between. The CDR3 is made up of 14 amino acids. Germline CDR1 is LGHNA and CDR2 is YNFKEQ. The CDR3 DNA is TGTGCCAGCGGAGGGACAGCCTCTTCCTACGAGCAGTACTTC. Amino acids: CASGGTASSYEQYF.

The chain employs TRBV11-3 and TRBJ2-3; no reliable D call. Per the germline V gene, CDR1 is SGHNT and CDR2 is YENEEA. Trimming took 1 base from V and 2 from J, leaving 4 bases between them. There are 13 residues in the CDR3. The CDR3 DNA is TGTGCCAGCAGCTTAGGAACCACAGATACGCAGTATTTT. It encodes CASSLGTTDTQYF.

This clone was recorded once. V usage is TRBV7-9 and J usage is TRBJ2-2; 8 bases line up with TRBD1. With V trimmed by 9 bases and J by 5 bases, 23 bases remained unmatched. The CDR3 runs 19 residues. Germline lookup yields CDR1 SEHNR and CDR2 FQNEAQ (reference sequence). CDR3 DNA: TGTGCCAGTCAACCGGGACAGGTGACGACTAGAGAGGATACCGGGGAGCTGTTTTTT. This encodes CASQPGQVTTREDTGELFF.

V is TRBV11-3 and J is TRBJ2-1, with 10 bases that match TRBD1. V lost 0 bases, J lost 8 bases, and 10 bases stayed unmatched. This CDR3 region has 17 residues. The germline gives CDR1 SGHNT, CDR2 YENEEA. CDR3 nucleotides: TGTGCCAGCAGCTTAGAGGCCGGGACAGGGGTATCTGATGAGCAGTTCTTC. This sequence encodes CASSLEAGTGVSDEQFF.

J is TRBJ2-5 and V is TRBV13; 10 nucleotides line up with TRBD2. Germline values: CDR1 PRHDT, CDR2 FYEKMQ (reference sequence). Germline trimming cut 3 bases from V and 2 bases from J; bases unmatched to any gene: 6. The CDR3 runs to 16 residues. CDR3 sequence (DNA): TGTGCCAGCAGCTTCGGGTCTAGCGGGAGACAAGAGACCCAGTACTTC. It is translated as CASSFGSSGRQETQYF. Variable domain in full (rest from reference TRBV13 and TRBJ2-5): AAGVIQSPRHLIKEKRETATLKCYPIPRHDTVYWYQQGPGQDPQFLISFYEKMQSDKGSIPDRFSAQQFSDYHSELNMSSLELGDSALYFCASSFGSSGRQETQYFGPGTRLLVL.

The chain combines TRBV11-2 with TRBJ1-2; tentatively, D is TRBD1 (6 bases). The CDR3 is 16 amino acids. Looked up from germline, CDR1 is SGHAT and CDR2 is FQNNGV. V shed 7 bases and J shed 8 bases, with 26 bases lying between them. This CDR3 is CASTNPWSGGRGGYTF. CDR3 sequence (DNA): TGTGCCAGCACCAATCCGTGGTCCGGGGGCAGAGGAGGCTACACCTTC.

The chain recombines TRBV20-1 with TRBJ2-1; perhaps TRBD2 as D (6 bases). CDR1 and CDR2 from the germline V gene are DFQATT and SNEGSKA (reference sequence). The CDR3 runs 11 residues. Trimming pared 5 bases from V and 10 bases from J, leaving 12 bases between. The DNA for the CDR3 is TGCAGTGCTGGGGGGACGCAGGAGCAGTTCTTC. Protein product: CSAGGTQEQFF.

The chain links TRBV28 to TRBJ2-2; 8 positions match TRBD2. The CDR3 extends over 14 amino acids. J lost 6 bases, V lost 7 bases, and 7 bases had no gene match. Germline CDR1 reads MDHEN; CDR2 reads SYDVKM. Here the CDR3 DNA reads TGTGCCAGCACCCGGACTAGCTCCGCCGGGGAGCTGTTTTTT. Its protein product is CASTRTSSAGELFF.

V usage is TRBV28 and J usage is TRBJ2-7; D may correspond to TRBD1 or TRBD2 (5 bases each). V was cut by 5 bases and J by 4 bases, with 12 bases left in between. Germline lookup yields CDR1 MDHEN and CDR2 SYDVKM. CDR3 size: 13 residues. The CDR3 DNA reads TGTGCCAGCAGTCTCCGGGACCAATACGAGCAGTACTTC. Amino acid sequence: CASSLRDQYEQYF.